Listed below are T cell receptor beta chains from one sample, sequenced in a study of blood T cell repertoires in COVID-19. Assay used: immunoSEQ multiplex PCR; TCRdb lists only in-frame clones, some missing. The sample yields approximately 350,000 clones, approximately 91% seen once. The sample was peripheral blood. Every receptor here comes from a woman in her 70s with COVID-19, enrolled during active disease. Each CDR3 is given with its conserved first and last residue. Each record gives: D gene, V gene, clone size, J gene, CDR3 DNA, CDR3 protein. A D gene is named only where the DNA matches it firmly. The size entry is marked missing in some rows and otherwise reads once, few, many or a size class.

.	TRBV2	once	TRBJ1-1	TGTGCCAGCAGTGACTATTGGAACACTGAAGCTTTCTTT	CASSDYWNTEAFF
TRBD2	TRBV5-4	.	TRBJ2-1	TGTGCCAGCAGCTTCGCGGGGGGGTCATACAATGAGCAGTTCTTC	CASSFAGGSYNEQFF
.	TRBV6-2/TRBV6-3	once	TRBJ1-5	TGTGCCAGCAGCTGGGACGGGAGATGGCCCCAGCATTTT	CASSWDGRWPQHF
TRBD2	TRBV6-5	.	TRBJ2-5	TGTGCCAGCAGTTACGGGGTAGCGGGGGTAGAGACCCAGTACTTC	CASSYGVAGVETQYF
TRBD2	TRBV23-1	.	TRBJ2-7	TGCGCCAGCAGTCAGTCCCTTGTCTGGACTAGCTACTCCTACGAGCAGTACTTC	CASSQSLVWTSYSYEQYF
.	TRBV24-1	few	TRBJ1-4	TGTGCCACCCTTCCGGGGGAATACGGTGAAAAACTGTTTTTT	CATLPGEYGEKLFF
.	TRBV2	once	TRBJ2-1	TGTGCCAGCAGTGTTGGAGGTTGGAATGAGCAGTTCTTC	CASSVGGWNEQFF
.	TRBV19	.	TRBJ1-1	TGTGCCAGTAGTATTCTCCCGGGCCAGGGCAACACTGAAGCTTTCTTT	CASSILPGQGNTEAFF
TRBD2	TRBV27	.	TRBJ2-5	TGTGCCAGCCTCCCGAAGCGGGGGGGCGGGGCCCAGTACTTC	CASLPKRGGGAQYF
.	TRBV4-3	.	TRBJ1-1	TGCGCCAGCAGCCAAGGGGGAGGCATAGTGGACACTGAAGCTTTCTTT	CASSQGGGIVDTEAFF
TRBD1	TRBV6-1	.	TRBJ1-2	TGTGCCAGCAGTGATAGACAGGGGGTCTATGGCTACACCTTC	CASSDRQGVYGYTF
TRBD1	TRBV18	.	TRBJ2-6	TGTGCCAGCTCACCACCGTTAGACAGGGGGCTTGGGGCCAACGTCCTGACTTTC	CASSPPLDRGLGANVLTF
.	TRBV7-2	.	TRBJ2-1	TGTGCCAGCAGCTTGGGAGGGGGGGCTGTTGAGCAGTTCTTC	CASSLGGGAVEQFF
.	TRBV30	.	TRBJ1-1	TGTGCCTGGAGTGTGACACTGAACACTGAAGCTTTCTTT	CAWSVTLNTEAFF
.	TRBV7-2	.	TRBJ1-3	TGTGCCTCAGGGCAGCGTGGAAACACCATATATTTT	CASGQRGNTIYF
TRBD1	TRBV6-5	.	TRBJ1-2	TGTGCCAGCAGTCGGACAGGGGGAATCTATGGCTACACCTTC	CASSRTGGIYGYTF
.	TRBV10-3	.	TRBJ2-7	TGTGCCATCCAGGGTGGGAACGAGCAGTACTTC	CAIQGGNEQYF
.	TRBV6-4	.	TRBJ1-1	TGTGCCAGCAGTGACAAGGGGAGGATGAACACTGAAGCTTTCTTT	CASSDKGRMNTEAFF
.	TRBV6-6	.	TRBJ1-4	TGTGCCAGCAGTCCCTCAGCAACTAATGAAAAACTGTTTTTT	CASSPSATNEKLFF
.	TRBV3-1/TRBV3-2	.	TRBJ1-2	TGTGCCAGCAGCCAAGTACGAGGGTCTGGCTACACCTTC	CASSQVRGSGYTF
TRBD2	TRBV30	.	TRBJ2-5	TGTGCCTCCCGTGCGGGGGGGCCAGCGCAAGAGACCCAGTACTTC	CASRAGGPAQETQYF
.	TRBV3-1/TRBV3-2	.	TRBJ2-7	TGTGCCAGCAGCCAAGCATGGGCAGGGGTTTTTTACGAGCAGTACTTC	CASSQAWAGVFYEQYF
TRBD1	TRBV12-5	.	TRBJ2-7	TGTGCTAGTGTTATAAACGGGGCAGGGGGTAGCGAGCAGTACTTC	CASVINGAGGSEQYF